The next 30 T cell receptor beta chains were all read from a single sample in a study of T-cell memory formation after mild COVID-19. TCRdb reprocessed the 5' RACE reads via MiXCR and lists one record per CDR3 protein. The sample has 430,000 or so distinct CDR3 sequences; around a quarter are singletons. Material: PBMCs or a T cell subset sorted from them (not recorded which). These receptors all come from an adult woman who had mild COVID-19 (a few samples of this study predate the infection). Cell type and time point are not known.

In its sample, this clonotype was seen a few times. V gene TRBV4-3 combines with J gene TRBJ2-7, with 9 bases identical to TRBD2. V gave up 5 bases and J gave up 3 bases; unmatched junction bases: 5. The CDR3 sequence is 14 residues long. Germline CDR1 is LGHNA and CDR2 is YSLEER. The DNA of the CDR3 is TGCGCCAGCAGCGAGACTAGCGGAAGCTACGAGCAGTACTTC. The encoded protein is CASSETSGSYEQYF.

This clonotype was seen a handful of times. The V call is TRBV20-1, the J call TRBJ1-1; D not resolved. The CDR3 length is 14 residues. Between the trimmed V and J ends, which lost 3 bases and 4 bases, there was a span of 15 bases. Germline V gene lookup returns CDR1 DFQATT and CDR2 SNEGSKA (reference sequence). The CDR3 region has the DNA TGCAGTGCTAGGCATGGGCTGTGGGGCACTGAAGCTTTCTTT. It yields the protein CSARHGLWGTEAFF.

This chain links TRBV5-1 with TRBJ1-6, with a tentative D call TRBD1 (5 bases). Trimming removed 4 bases from V and 7 bases from J, with 9 bases in between. The CDR3 is 13 residues long. The germline gives CDR1 SGHRS, CDR2 YFSETQ. The CDR3 sequence: CASSTRQNSPLHF. CDR3 nucleotides: TGCGCCAGCAGCACAAGACAGAATTCACCCCTCCACTTT.

This clonotype was seen a handful of times. The V call is TRBV13, the J call TRBJ2-3; 7 bases line up with TRBD2. CDR1 is PRHDT, CDR2 FYEKMQ, per germline (reference sequence). The CDR3 length is 16 residues. J was trimmed by 5 bases and V by 3 bases; bases with no gene match: 11. CDR3 sequence reads: CASSFNGGRLKDTQYF. CDR3 coding DNA: TGTGCCAGCAGCTTTAACGGGGGGAGGCTGAAAGATACGCAGTATTTT. Variable domain in full (rest from reference TRBV13 and TRBJ2-3): AAGVIQSPRHLIKEKRETATLKCYPIPRHDTVYWYQQGPGQDPQFLISFYEKMQSDKGSIPDRFSAQQFSDYHSELNMSSLELGDSALYFCASSFNGGRLKDTQYFGPGTRLTVL.

V and J are TRBV14 and TRBJ2-1, with 10 bases fitting TRBD2. Germline assignment: CDR1 SGHDN and CDR2 FVKESK. The CDR3 is 17 amino acids. J lost 9 bases, V lost 4 bases, and 15 bases had no gene match. The CDR3 reads CASSPLIAGGPGIEQFF. The CDR3 nucleotides read TGTGCCAGCAGCCCCCTTATAGCGGGAGGACCCGGGATTGAGCAGTTCTTC.

The chain recombines TRBV12-3 or TRBV12-4 with TRBJ1-1, with D unclear. Trimming left V 6 bases short and J 10 bases short, with 12 bases between. This CDR3 contains 11 residues. The CDR3 region has the DNA TGTGCCAGCAGCCGGGCCTTGGGAGCTTTCTTT. Translated, it gives CASSRALGAFF.

The chain combines TRBV7-2 with TRBJ2-3; D is ambiguous. With 5 bases removed from V and 4 bases from J, the gap between germline ends came to 10 bases. This CDR3 has 13 amino acids. Germline CDR1 is SGHTA and CDR2 is FQGNSA. DNA for the CDR3: TGTGCCAGCAGCGCCTCACTGGCAGATACGCAGTATTTT. This gives the protein CASSASLADTQYF.

This clonotype was recorded a few times. This chain uses TRBV25-1 with TRBJ2-1, with no clear D. The V end was cut by 3 bases, the J end by 10 bases, with 10 bases between. This CDR3 spans 12 amino acids. Germline assignment: CDR1 MGHDK and CDR2 SYGVNS. The CDR3: CASSDQIREQFF. CDR3 coding DNA: TGTGCCAGCAGTGACCAGATAAGGGAGCAGTTCTTC.

This clonotype has more than one count but fewer than ten. V is TRBV29-1 and J is TRBJ2-3; 9 nucleotides line up with TRBD2. This CDR3 has 22 amino acids. Germline CDR1 reads SQVTM; CDR2 reads ANQGSEA. Losses at the gene ends were 0 bases for V and 2 bases for J; bases not matched to a gene: 24. The CDR3 DNA reads TGCAGCGTTGAAGATCCTTTCGTTGGTAGGGTGTCGGCGGGAGGGCACACAGATACGCAGTATTTT. Protein: CSVEDPFVGRVSAGGHTDTQYF.

This clonotype has more than one count but fewer than ten. The genes are TRBV5-1 and TRBJ1-1; D gene ambiguous. The CDR3 is 13 residues long. Trimming left V 9 bases short and J 5 bases short, with 17 bases between. The V gene's germline CDR1 is SGHRS and CDR2 YFSETQ. CDR3 residues: CATREVGGTEAFF. The DNA for the CDR3 is TGCGCCACTAGGGAGGTAGGAGGAACTGAAGCTTTCTTT.

V gene TRBV18 combines with J gene TRBJ1-2; possible D gene TRBD1, 6 bases. Germline lookup yields CDR1 KGHSH and CDR2 LQKENI. Trimming removed 6 bases from V and 4 bases from J, with 12 bases in between. CDR3 length equals 13 residues. CDR3 nucleotide sequence: TGTGCCAGCTCTGACGGACAGATCTATGGCTACACCTTC. Translation: CASSDGQIYGYTF.

A few counts support this clonotype. This chain joins TRBV12-3 or TRBV12-4 and TRBJ2-2, with 10 bases aligning to TRBD1. This CDR3 spans 16 amino acids. After removal of 6 bases from V and 3 bases from J, the junction contained 7 bases not matched to a gene. This CDR3 is CASRTDRGPDTGELFF. The CDR3 nucleotides read TGTGCCAGCAGGACTGACAGGGGGCCGGACACCGGGGAGCTGTTTTTT.

The chain couples TRBV11-2 to TRBJ1-2; D is unclear. CDR1 SGHAT and CDR2 FQNNGV come from the germline V gene. Trimming pared 0 bases from V and 3 bases from J, leaving 11 bases between. The CDR3 extends over 15 amino acids. The CDR3 protein is CASSLEVSGYYGYTF. The DNA for the CDR3 is TGTGCCAGCAGCTTAGAGGTTTCGGGGTACTATGGCTACACCTTC.

J is TRBJ1-1 and V is TRBV7-2, with D hard to call. Between the trimmed V and J ends, which lost 4 bases and 10 bases, there was a span of 13 bases. The CDR3 length is 12 residues. Germline-derived CDR1 and CDR2 are SGHTA and FQGNSA. The DNA for the CDR3 is TGTGCCAGCAGCTCCTGGCGGGTTGGAGCTTTCTTT. Translated: CASSSWRVGAFF.

The chain carries TRBV7-2 and TRBJ2-1; the match to TRBD2 covers 8 bases. The CDR3 loop spans 15 amino acids. Germline V lookup: CDR1 SGHTA, CDR2 FQGNSA. J was trimmed by 4 bases and V by 2 bases; bases with no gene match: 4. As DNA, the CDR3 is TGTGCCAGCAGCTTAAGCGGGGGAAAATACAATGAGCAGTTCTTC. Translation: CASSLSGGKYNEQFF.

This chain uses TRBV30 with TRBJ1-5; D uncertain. Per germline, CDR1 GTSNPN and CDR2 SVGIG (reference sequence). The CDR3 has 14 amino acids. Trimming shortened V by 0 bases and J by 6 bases, and 12 bases separated the two germline ends. The CDR3 reads CAWSVPGIVQPQHF. CDR3 DNA: TGTGCCTGGAGTGTACCGGGAATAGTTCAGCCCCAGCATTTT.

This chain links TRBV12-3 or TRBV12-4 with TRBJ1-2; 8 bases match TRBD1. This CDR3 contains 14 residues. Trimming removed 3 bases from V and 11 bases from J; junction bases left unmatched: 11. This chain's CDR3 is CASSLNRGQAGYTF. The CDR3 region has the DNA TGTGCCAGCAGTTTGAACCGGGGACAGGCAGGGTACACCTTC.

This clonotype was seen a few times. The V and J genes are TRBV18 and TRBJ1-1; 7 bases fit TRBD1. Losses at the gene ends were 0 bases for V and 5 bases for J; bases not matched to a gene: 3. Germline values: CDR1 KGHSH, CDR2 LQKENI. This CDR3 contains 14 residues. CDR3 loop: CASSPPTGQTEAFF. CDR3 nucleotides: TGTGCCAGCTCACCACCGACAGGGCAAACTGAAGCTTTCTTT.

This clonotype was counted only a few times. This chain connects TRBV29-1 to TRBJ2-1, with 11 bases matching TRBD2. The CDR3 has 16 residues. Germline lookup yields CDR1 SQVTM and CDR2 ANQGSEA. The J segment lost 4 bases and the V segment lost 1 base, leaving 6 bases of the junction unmatched. This chain's CDR3 is CSVEGVRLAGYNEQFF. In DNA form, the CDR3 reads TGCAGCGTTGAAGGGGTCCGACTAGCGGGATACAATGAGCAGTTCTTC.

In nucleotides, the CDR3 is TGTGCCAGCAGCTTAACGGGTCAGATCTACGAGCAGTACTTC. Translated: CASSLTGQIYEQYF. The chain carries TRBV7-3 and TRBJ2-7; D is undetermined. CDR3 size: 14 residues. CDR1 and CDR2 (germline): SGHTA, FQGTGA. V was shortened by 0 bases and J by 3 bases, with 9 bases between the two germline ends.

The V gene is TRBV29-1, the J gene TRBJ1-1, with 7 bases aligning to TRBD1. From germline, CDR1 is SQVTM and CDR2 ANQGSEA. The ends lost 6 bases at V and 1 base at J; junction bases unmatched: 5. The CDR3 length is 13 residues. CDR3 DNA sequence: TGCAGCGTAGCCGGGACAGCGAACACTGAAGCTTTCTTT. Its protein is CSVAGTANTEAFF.

A few counts support this clonotype. This chain uses TRBV6-2 or TRBV6-3 with TRBJ2-7, with TRBD2 matching over 10 bases. Trimming at V came to 7 bases and at J to 6 bases, leaving 9 bases not matched to a gene. This CDR3 region has 14 residues. Germline CDR1 MNHEY, CDR2 SVGEGT. The CDR3 here is CASTVWASGSEQYF. CDR3 sequence (DNA): TGTGCCAGCACGGTATGGGCTAGCGGGAGCGAGCAGTACTTC.

The J gene is TRBJ2-7, the V gene TRBV19, with D possibly TRBD2 on 5 matching bases. Germline V CDR1 and CDR2: LNHDA, SQIVND (reference sequence). The CDR3 has 15 amino acids. The V and J ends lost 2 bases and 3 bases respectively, with 14 bases between them. The CDR3 protein is CASSIRIGNSYEQYF. As DNA, the CDR3 is TGTGCCAGTAGTATAAGAATCGGGAACAGCTACGAGCAGTACTTC.

This clonotype appeared a single time. This sequence joins TRBV27 and TRBJ2-2; 12 bases line up with TRBD2. Losses at the gene ends were 5 bases for V and 3 bases for J; bases not matched to a gene: 7. CDR1 and CDR2 from the germline V gene are MNHEY and SMNVEV (reference sequence). This CDR3 region has 17 residues. CDR3 bases: TGTGCCAGCAGTCCACTAGCGGGAGGAGGATACACCGGGGAGCTGTTTTTT. Its protein is CASSPLAGGGYTGELFF.

This clonotype was seen more than once but under ten times. The J gene is TRBJ2-5, the V gene TRBV20-1, with D perhaps matching TRBD1 or TRBD2 (6 bases each). CDR3 length equals 14 residues. V gave up 1 base and J gave up 2 bases, with 11 bases separating them. From germline, CDR1 is DFQATT and CDR2 SNEGSKA (reference sequence). In nucleotides, the CDR3 is TGCAGTGCTAGAGTCGGGGGACAACAAGAGACCCAGTACTTC. Its protein is CSARVGGQQETQYF.

This clonotype was seen more than once but under ten times. V gene TRBV4-1 combines with J gene TRBJ1-5; D gene unclear. This CDR3 has 14 amino acids. Germline-derived CDR1 and CDR2 are MGHRA and YSYEKL. Between the trimmed V and J ends, which lost 4 bases and 7 bases, there was a span of 14 bases. DNA for the CDR3: TGCGCCAGCAGCCCGCCGGGCTCCGGGCAGCCCCAGCATTTT. Translating gives CASSPPGSGQPQHF.

V is TRBV15 and J is TRBJ2-7, with D tentatively TRBD1 (6 bases). The CDR3 totals 17 residues. From germline, CDR1 is LNHNV and CDR2 YYDKDF (reference sequence). With 1 base removed from V and 3 bases from J, the gap between germline ends came to 19 bases. CDR3: CATSRVDRKGWSYEQYF. The CDR3 DNA sequence: TGTGCCACCAGCAGAGTGGACAGAAAGGGTTGGAGCTACGAGCAGTACTTC.

The chain uses TRBV5-1 and TRBJ1-2; 9 bases fit TRBD1. Germline lookup yields CDR1 SGHRS and CDR2 YFSETQ. CDR3 length equals 17 residues. V lost 4 bases, J lost 3 bases, and 13 bases stayed unmatched. The CDR3 is CASSPTGQGIMYYGYTF. CDR3 DNA: TGCGCCAGCAGCCCAACTGGACAGGGGATCATGTACTATGGCTACACCTTC.

The genes are TRBV4-2 and TRBJ2-5, with TRBD2 identical over 13 bases. This CDR3 region has 15 residues. Trimming took 3 bases from V and 5 from J; bases not matched to a gene: 3. The germline gives CDR1 LGHNA, CDR2 YNFKEQ. The CDR3 coding sequence is TGTGCCAGCAGCCACGGACTAGCGGGGGAGGAGACCCAGTACTTC. Translation gives CASSHGLAGEETQYF.

This clonotype was counted between two and nine times. V and J are TRBV7-9 and TRBJ1-6; D may be TRBD1 (6 bases). Germline assignment: CDR1 SEHNR and CDR2 FQNEAQ (reference sequence). The V end lost 4 bases, the J end lost 7 bases, and 29 bases lay between the germline ends. The CDR3 has 20 residues. CDR3 sequence: CASSSTEATQGLPINSPLHF. The DNA for the CDR3 is TGTGCCAGCAGCTCCACTGAGGCTACACAGGGCTTGCCTATAAATTCACCCCTCCACTTT.